One sample yielded the 24 T cell receptor beta chains listed below, sequenced in a study of CD8+ T cells in alopecia areata. Regarding treatment: oral pan-JAK inhibitor, 5-10 mg twice daily. It was cDNA, reverse transcribed from extracted RNA, that served as the sequencing template. Data came from immunoSEQ multiplex PCR; TCRdb stores just in-frame clones and leaves some out. The data hold 85,000 to 95,000 clones, with approximately 70% observed a single time. The sequenced sample was CD8+ T cells sorted from blood, obtained around week 42, from a patient treated with tofacitinib. These receptors came from a human donor with alopecia areata.

Note on this clone: The CDR3 does not end in the conserved phenylalanine or tryptophan, so this is likely a read error. The DNA is omitted, as the CDR3 cannot be located on it reliably, and the CDR3 follows TCRdb's listing. The chain links TRBV30 to TRBJ1-2. The CDR3 has 10 residues if both end residues are counted. Germline CDR1 is GTSNPN and CDR2 is SVGIG (reference sequence). The CDR3 here is CAWSGAGLEL.

The V call is TRBV30, the J call TRBJ2-1; D is ambiguous. The V gene's germline CDR1 is GTSNPN and CDR2 SVGIG (reference sequence). V lost 6 bases, J lost 6 bases, and 6 bases lay in between. The CDR3 is 10 residues long. CDR3 sequence (DNA): TGTGCCTGCGACTCCAATGAGCAGTTCTTC. Its protein product is CACDSNEQFF.

The chain employs TRBV30 and TRBJ2-7; the match to TRBD1 covers 7 bases. CDR3 size: 13 residues. J was trimmed by 0 bases and V by 3 bases; bases with no gene match: 2. CDR1 is GTSNPN and CDR2 is SVGIG in the germline V gene (reference sequence). The CDR3 is CAWSRDSSYEQYF. DNA for the CDR3: TGTGCCTGGAGCCGGGACAGCTCCTACGAGCAGTACTTC.

The chain has TRBV4-3 and TRBJ2-7; TRBD1 agrees at 9 bases. The trim removed 5 bases at V and 2 bases at J, leaving 7 bases unmatched. This CDR3 spans 15 amino acids. The germline CDR1 and CDR2 sequences are LGHNA and YSLEER. CDR3 residues: CASSSGTGTTYEQYF. The CDR3 DNA is TGCGCCAGCAGCTCCGGGACAGGGACCACCTACGAGCAGTACTTC.

This chain uses TRBV20-1 with TRBJ1-2; D is ambiguous. Germline CDR1 reads DFQATT; CDR2 reads SNEGSKA (reference sequence). This CDR3 has 10 amino acids. V lost 6 bases and J 7 bases, leaving 9 bases between the germline ends. CDR3 amino acids: CSAPGSGYTF. The CDR3 DNA is TGCAGTGCCCCGGGGAGTGGCTACACCTTC.

This clone was seen only a few times. The V gene is TRBV7-9, the J gene TRBJ2-2, with 8 bases aligning to TRBD2. The CDR3 loop spans 15 amino acids. With 5 bases clipped from V and 2 bases from J, the junction kept 4 bases outside the gene matches. The germline V gene has CDR1 SEHNR and CDR2 FQNEAQ (reference sequence). As DNA, the CDR3 is TGTGCCAGCAGCCCGCGGGGGGCAAACACCGGGGAGCTGTTTTTT. This codes for CASSPRGANTGELFF.

The chain carries TRBV30 and TRBJ1-1; D is unresolved. The CDR3 runs to 10 residues. The germline V and J ends were trimmed by 5 bases and 1 base, with 2 bases remaining between them. The V gene's germline CDR1 is GTSNPN and CDR2 SVGIG (reference sequence). Here the CDR3 DNA reads TGTGCCTGGGGGAACACTGAAGCTTTCTTT. It encodes CAWGNTEAFF.

The chain joins TRBV23-1 to TRBJ2-7, with 8 bases matching TRBD1. TRBV23-1 is designated an ORF whose function remains uncertain. Trimming cost V 7 bases and J 7 bases; bases outside gene matches: 9. CDR3 size: 13 residues. CDR3 in DNA: TGCGCCAGCACACGACAGGGGCCGGGGGAGCAGTACTTC. Translated: CASTRQGPGEQYF.

V gene TRBV19 combines with J gene TRBJ2-2; D perhaps matches TRBD1 (5 bases). Germline V gene lookup returns CDR1 LNHDA and CDR2 SQIVND (reference sequence). The CDR3 spans 15 residues. The V gene lost 4 bases and the J gene lost 5 bases, with 14 bases spanning the gap. CDR3 loop: CASSTGMPSTGELFF. DNA of the CDR3: TGTGCCAGTAGTACAGGGATGCCCTCGACCGGGGAGCTGTTTTTT.

The chain combines TRBV7-2 with TRBJ2-7; no reliable D call. The CDR3 loop spans 11 amino acids. CDR1 is SGHTA and CDR2 is FQGNSA in the germline V gene. V lost 8 bases and J 4 bases, leaving 9 bases between the germline ends. The DNA for the CDR3 is TGTGCCAGCGCCGCGCCTTACGAGCAGTACTTC. It codes for CASAAPYEQYF.

A few counts support this clone. The J gene is TRBJ1-2, the V gene TRBV29-1; 8 nucleotides match TRBD1. There are 12 residues in the CDR3. The V segment lost 7 bases and the J segment 7 bases; nucleotides outside the gene matches: 8. The germline V gene has CDR1 SQVTM and CDR2 ANQGSEA. CDR3 nucleotide sequence: TGCAGCGCCCCCGGGACAGGTGCTGGCTACACCTTC. This sequence encodes CSAPGTGAGYTF.

As for this clone: A read error may be the cause here, since a much bigger clone is one base away. This chain joins TRBV7-8 and TRBJ2-2; the D is unclear. The V end was cut by 3 bases, the J end by 7 bases, with 3 bases between. Germline V gene lookup returns CDR1 SGHVS and CDR2 FQNEAQ. The CDR3 contains 11 residues. The CDR3 loop reads CASSFNGELFF. CDR3 sequence (DNA): TGTGCCAGCAGCTTTAACGGGGAGCTGTTTTTT.

The rearrangement links TRBV4-1 to TRBJ2-7; D could derive from TRBD1 or TRBD2 (5 bases each). CDR3 length: 14 residues. Germline CDR1 and CDR2: MGHRA and YSYEKL. V was trimmed by 1 base and J by 4 bases, leaving 11 bases between them. In DNA form, the CDR3 reads TGCGCCAGCAGCCAAGCGCTTGGGGGTTACGAGCAGTACTTC. Its translation: CASSQALGGYEQYF.

The CDR3: CASSIRDRFGYNEQFF. The CDR3 DNA reads TGTGCCAGCAGTATACGAGACAGGTTCGGCTACAATGAGCAGTTCTTC. The chain links TRBV2 to TRBJ2-1, with D possibly matching TRBD1 (6 bases). The V and J ends lost 5 bases and 3 bases respectively, with 17 bases between them. Germline CDR1 and CDR2: SNHLY and FYNNEI. The CDR3 covers 16 residues.

The J gene is TRBJ1-2, the V gene TRBV10-2, with 7 positions matching TRBD1. The CDR3 contains 14 residues. J was trimmed by 3 bases and V by 8 bases; bases with no gene match: 9. Germline V gene sequence: CDR1 WSHSY, CDR2 SAAADI. The DNA for the CDR3 is TGCGCCAGCCAATCCGGACAGGACCACTATGGCTACACCTTC. Encoded protein: CASQSGQDHYGYTF.

This clone was seen a handful of times. The J gene is TRBJ1-1, the V gene TRBV28; no reliable D call. V lost 3 bases, J lost 2 bases, and 7 bases lay in between. This CDR3 spans 13 amino acids. Germline loops: CDR1 MDHEN, CDR2 SYDVKM. The CDR3 loop reads CASSFTLNTEAFF. For the CDR3, the DNA is TGTGCCAGCAGTTTCACCCTTAACACTGAAGCTTTCTTT. Together with reference TRBV28 and TRBJ1-1, the CDR3 gives the full variable domain: DVKVTQSSRYLVKRTGEKVFLECVQDMDHENMFWYRQDPGLGLRLIYFSYDVKMKEKGDIPEGYSVSREKKERFSLILESASTNQTSMYLCASSFTLNTEAFFGQGTRLTVV.

The chain recombines TRBV6-5 with TRBJ1-1; D is uncertain. This CDR3 has 13 residues. Germline CDR1 MNHEY, CDR2 SVGAGI. The ends were cut back, 2 bases at V and 4 bases at J, with 8 bases in the middle. The DNA of the CDR3 is TGTGCCAGCAGTTACCTGGGGTCCACTGAAGCTTTCTTT. This codes for CASSYLGSTEAFF.

The V gene is TRBV5-6, the J gene TRBJ2-7; maybe TRBD2 (6 bases). Germline CDR1 SGHDT, CDR2 YYEEEE. Trimming removed 0 bases from V and 3 bases from J, with 13 bases in between. The CDR3 runs 15 residues. CDR3: CASSLGGGRIYEQYF. The CDR3 region has the DNA TGTGCCAGCAGCTTGGGAGGAGGGCGTATCTACGAGCAGTACTTC.

This clone was detected ten times or more. The rearrangement uses TRBV19 and TRBJ1-2; possibly TRBD1 for D (6 bases). Germline V CDR1 and CDR2: LNHDA, SQIVND (reference sequence). The V end was cut by 5 bases, the J end by 6 bases, with 16 bases between. The CDR3 is 14 amino acids. CDR3 sequence: CASSERRQDHGYTF. The CDR3 DNA sequence: TGTGCCAGTAGTGAGCGTCGACAGGATCATGGCTACACCTTC.

The V and J genes are TRBV7-6 and TRBJ1-1, with D uncertain. V dropped 1 base and J dropped 5 bases, with 11 bases sitting between them. The CDR3 has 14 amino acids. CDR1 and CDR2 (germline): SGHVS, FNYEAQ. The CDR3 is CASSLGSLTTEAFF. The CDR3 nucleotides are TGTGCCAGCAGCTTAGGGTCGCTAACGACTGAAGCTTTCTTT. Full variable domain (rest looked up from reference TRBV7-6 and TRBJ1-1): GAGVSQSPRYKVTKRGQDVALRCDPISGHVSLYWYRQALGQGPEFLTYFNYEAQQDKSGLPNDRFSAERPEGSISTLTIQRTEQRDSAMYRCASSLGSLTTEAFFGQGTRLTVV.

This chain joins TRBV4-3 and TRBJ2-3, with 15 positions matching TRBD2. The CDR3 is 19 amino acids. The V gene end was trimmed by 0 bases and the J gene end by 1 base; junction bases not matched to a gene: 5. Germline V CDR1 and CDR2: LGHNA, YSLEER. The CDR3 spells CASSQDGLAGGLGTDTQYF. The CDR3 DNA reads TGCGCCAGCAGCCAAGATGGACTAGCGGGGGGGCTAGGCACAGATACGCAGTATTTT.

The CDR3 region has the DNA TGTGCCAGCAGCTTACGCGTGGACTCATCCTCTGGCTACACCTTC. Its protein product is CASSLRVDSSSGYTF. The chain has TRBV7-8 and TRBJ1-2, with D hard to call. The V gene's germline CDR1 is SGHVS and CDR2 FQNEAQ. Trimming stripped 2 bases from V and 7 bases from J, with 17 bases between. The CDR3 runs 15 residues.

This rearrangement joins TRBV7-2 to TRBJ2-5; 13 nucleotides line up with TRBD2. The CDR3 extends over 17 amino acids. Losses at the gene ends were 1 base for V and 0 bases for J; bases not matched to a gene: 2. CDR1 and CDR2 from the germline V gene are SGHTA and FQGNSA. The DNA of the CDR3 is TGTGCCAGCAGCTTAGGACTAGCGGGGGGTTACCAAGAGACCCAGTACTTC. This translates into CASSLGLAGGYQETQYF.

This clone was seen a handful of times. The rearrangement joins TRBV4-1 to TRBJ2-1; TRBD1 matches 7 bases. V trimming: 4 bases; J trimming: 4 bases; junction bases outside the gene matches: 4. The CDR3 sequence is 14 residues long. Germline CDR1 and CDR2: MGHRA and YSYEKL. CDR3 nucleotides: TGCGCCAGCAGCCCCCGACAGGGTTACAATGAGCAGTTCTTC. Protein product: CASSPRQGYNEQFF.